The clone carrying this T cell receptor beta chain occurred many times. This sample is drawn from a study of blood T cell repertoires in COVID-19. Overall study: Sample material is recorded as cDNA or gDNA derived from T cells, B-cell-depleted T cells, or PBMCs.

The data were produced by immunoSEQ multiplex PCR, yet TCRdb's version contains in-frame clones alone and is incomplete. The repertoire holds about 74,000 clones, with approximately 76% as singletons. This CDR3 has 12 amino acids. The V gene's germline CDR1 is GTSNPN and CDR2 SVGIG (reference sequence). J gave up 10 bases and V 5 bases, and 10 bases lay outside the gene matches. Material: peripheral blood. The chain carries TRBV30 and TRBJ2-7, with 8 bases fitting TRBD2. The receptor was isolated from a man aged 70-80 years with active or convalescent COVID-19. Written as DNA, the CDR3 is TGTGCCTGGCATACACCCGGGGGGGTCCAGTACTTC. Protein product: CAWHTPGGVQYF. The full variable domain, completed using reference TRBV30 and TRBJ2-7, is SQTIHQWPATLVQPVGSPLSLECTVEGTSNPNLYWYRQAAGRGLQLLFYSVGIGQISSEVPQNLSASRPQDRQFILSSKKLLLSDSGFYLCAWHTPGGVQYFGPGTRLTVT.